The present entry profiles one TCR beta chain with its context. Its antigen remains unidentified. The data were obtained in a study of cytomegalovirus exposure and HLA in healthy donors. Across the study: A preliminary data release comprised 80 million or so unique TCRs obtained from HLA-typed donors. Study results and limitations: According to the study, 150 to 200 TCR beta chains were cytomegalovirus-associated. A missense variant in DCLRE1C was later tied to TCR beta V- and J-gene trimming. Using the classifier, cytomegalovirus status was reportedly diagnosed with high specificity and sensitivity.

PCR involved 60 Vbeta and 13 Jbeta primers. Clones were sequenced by immunoSEQ multiplex PCR, and TCRdb holds only the in-frame ones, with some missing. Here the sample spans 100,000 or so clones, 65% to 75% being singletons. Germline V gene lookup returns CDR1 PRHDT and CDR2 FYEKMQ (reference sequence). V lost 1 base and J lost 4, with 7 bases in between. The CDR3 is made up of 13 amino acids. V gene TRBV13 combines with J gene TRBJ1-2; perhaps TRBD1 as D (5 bases). The origin of this receptor is a woman between 18 and 29 years old in good health and CMV-seropositive. Sample: PBMCs. CDR3 sequence: CASSLEDTYGYTF. The CDR3 DNA sequence: TGTGCCAGCAGCTTAGAGGACACCTATGGCTACACCTTC.